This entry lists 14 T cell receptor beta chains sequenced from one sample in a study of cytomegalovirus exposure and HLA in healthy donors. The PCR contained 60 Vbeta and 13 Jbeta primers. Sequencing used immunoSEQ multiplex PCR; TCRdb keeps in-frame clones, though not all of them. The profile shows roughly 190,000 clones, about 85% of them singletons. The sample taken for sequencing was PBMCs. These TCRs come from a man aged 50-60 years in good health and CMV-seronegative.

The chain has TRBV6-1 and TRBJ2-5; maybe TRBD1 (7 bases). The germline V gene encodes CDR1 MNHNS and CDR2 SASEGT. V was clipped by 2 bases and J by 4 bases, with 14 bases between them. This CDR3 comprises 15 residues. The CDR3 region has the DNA TGTGCCAGCAGTGAACAGCCAGGGGGGAGAGAGACCCAGTACTTC. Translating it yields CASSEQPGGRETQYF.

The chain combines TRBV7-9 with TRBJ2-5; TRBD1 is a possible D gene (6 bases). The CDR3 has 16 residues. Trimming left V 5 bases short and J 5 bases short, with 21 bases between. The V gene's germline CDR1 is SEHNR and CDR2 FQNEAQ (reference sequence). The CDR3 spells CASSQAWGPKGETQYF. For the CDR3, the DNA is TGTGCCAGCAGCCAAGCGTGGGGGCCAAAGGGGGAGACCCAGTACTTC.

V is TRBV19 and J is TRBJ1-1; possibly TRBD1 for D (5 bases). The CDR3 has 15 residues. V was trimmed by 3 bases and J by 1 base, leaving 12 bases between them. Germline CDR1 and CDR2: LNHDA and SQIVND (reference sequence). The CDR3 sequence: CASSIPRRGNTEAFF. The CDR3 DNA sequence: TGTGCCAGTAGTATCCCCAGGAGGGGGAACACTGAAGCTTTCTTT.

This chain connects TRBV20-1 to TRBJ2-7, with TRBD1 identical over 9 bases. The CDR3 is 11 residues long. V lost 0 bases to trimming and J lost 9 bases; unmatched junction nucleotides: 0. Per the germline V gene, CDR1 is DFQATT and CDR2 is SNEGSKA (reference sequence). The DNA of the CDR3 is TGCAGTGCTAGAGAGGGACAGGGGCAGTACTTC. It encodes CSAREGQGQYF.

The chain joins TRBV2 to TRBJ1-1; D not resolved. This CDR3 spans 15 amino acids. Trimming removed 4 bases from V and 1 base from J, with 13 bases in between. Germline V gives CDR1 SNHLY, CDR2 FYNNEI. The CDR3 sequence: CASSALLPGNTEAFF. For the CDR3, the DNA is TGTGCCAGCAGTGCCTTACTCCCCGGGAACACTGAAGCTTTCTTT.

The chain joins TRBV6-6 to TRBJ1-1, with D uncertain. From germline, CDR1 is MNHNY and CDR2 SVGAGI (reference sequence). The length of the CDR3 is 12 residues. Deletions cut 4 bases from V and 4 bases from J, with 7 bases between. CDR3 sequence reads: CASSSRSTEAFF. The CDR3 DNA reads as TGTGCCAGCAGTTCCAGGTCCACTGAAGCTTTCTTT.

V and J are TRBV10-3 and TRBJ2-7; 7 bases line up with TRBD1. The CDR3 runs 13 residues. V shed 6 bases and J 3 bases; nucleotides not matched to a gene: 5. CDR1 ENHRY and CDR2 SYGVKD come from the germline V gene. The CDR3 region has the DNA TGTGCCATCAGCTTCACAGGGGACTACGAGCAGTACTTC. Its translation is CAISFTGDYEQYF.

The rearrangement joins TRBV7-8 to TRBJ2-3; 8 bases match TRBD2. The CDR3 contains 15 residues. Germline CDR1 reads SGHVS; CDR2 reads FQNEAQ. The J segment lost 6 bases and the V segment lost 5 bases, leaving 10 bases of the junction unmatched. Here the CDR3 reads CASSGTGGAYDTQYF. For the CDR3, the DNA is TGTGCCAGCAGCGGGACCGGGGGGGCCTATGATACGCAGTATTTT. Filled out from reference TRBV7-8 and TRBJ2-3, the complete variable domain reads GAGVSQSPRYKVAKRGQDVALRCDPISGHVSLFWYQQALGQGPEFLTYFQNEAQLDKSGLPSDRFFAERPEGSVSTLKIQRTQQEDSAVYLCASSGTGGAYDTQYFGPGTRLTVL.

The CDR3 here is CASSLVRGEKTQYF. The CDR3 DNA is TGTGCCAGCAGCTTAGTGCGCGGGGAAAAGACCCAGTACTTC. The gene calls are TRBV7-8 and TRBJ2-5, with D possibly being TRBD2 (6 bases). V was trimmed by 1 base and J by 6 bases, leaving 12 bases between them. The CDR3 spans 14 residues. Germline values: CDR1 SGHVS, CDR2 FQNEAQ.

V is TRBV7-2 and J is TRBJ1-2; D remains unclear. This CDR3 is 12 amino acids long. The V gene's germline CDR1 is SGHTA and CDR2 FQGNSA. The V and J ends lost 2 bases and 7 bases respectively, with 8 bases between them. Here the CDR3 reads CASSLREGGYTF. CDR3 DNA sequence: TGTGCCAGCAGCTTAAGGGAGGGTGGCTACACCTTC.

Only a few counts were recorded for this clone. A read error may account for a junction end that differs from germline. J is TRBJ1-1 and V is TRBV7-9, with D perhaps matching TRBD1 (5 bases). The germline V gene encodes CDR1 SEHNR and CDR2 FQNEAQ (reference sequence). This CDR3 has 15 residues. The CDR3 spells CSSVPLGGMNTEAFF. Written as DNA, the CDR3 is TGTTCCAGCGTCCCTCTGGGGGGGATGAACACTGAAGCTTTCTTT.

In nucleotides, the CDR3 is TGTGCCAGCAGCCGCGAGGGGGGGCGGAACATTCAGTACTTC. It translates to CASSREGGRNIQYF. This chain joins TRBV7-2 and TRBJ2-4; a weak D match, TRBD2 (7 bases). CDR1 and CDR2 from the germline V gene are SGHTA and FQGNSA. Between the trimmed V and J ends, which lost 5 bases and 7 bases, there was a span of 15 bases. The CDR3 is made up of 14 amino acids.

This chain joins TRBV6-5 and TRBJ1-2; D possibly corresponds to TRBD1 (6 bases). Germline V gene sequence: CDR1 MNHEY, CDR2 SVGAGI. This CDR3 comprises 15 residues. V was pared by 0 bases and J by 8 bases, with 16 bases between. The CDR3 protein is CASSYSSNRVGGYTF. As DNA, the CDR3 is TGTGCCAGCAGTTACTCGTCGAACAGGGTGGGGGGCTACACCTTC.

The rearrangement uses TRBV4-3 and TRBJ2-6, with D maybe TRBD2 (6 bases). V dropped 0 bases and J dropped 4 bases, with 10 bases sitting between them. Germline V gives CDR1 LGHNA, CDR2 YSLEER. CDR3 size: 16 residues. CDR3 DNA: TGCGCCAGCAGCCAAGAGCGGGGATCAGGGGCCAACGTCCTGACTTTC. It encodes CASSQERGSGANVLTF.